These 23 T cell receptor beta chains originate from one sample sequenced in a study of vaccination and CD4 T cells after COVID-19. Scientists ran DNA taken from cultured CD4+ T cells through the Oncomine TCR Beta short-read assay for sequencing. One entry per CDR3 protein results from TCRdb running MiXCR on the PCR reads. This sample carries tens of thousands of distinct CDR3 sequences, about 33% of them seen once, and the ten largest clones take 10% to 12%. These receptors have no known antigen. Time point in this sample: late sampling 161 to 241 days after vaccination in a few convalescent patients. Treatment: approximately nine-day PBMC culture with coronavirus spike peptide pools or control peptides (ViraFEST assay). Specimen: CD4+ T cells from blood, cultured in vitro, collected about 7 months after SARS-CoV-2 vaccination. The source of these receptors is a human donor who had recovered from COVID-19.

A note on this clonotype: The junction does not match germline at one end; this may be a read error. The V gene is TRBV7-7, the J gene TRBJ2-1; the D call may be TRBD1 or TRBD2 (6 bases each). CDR1 SSHAT and CDR2 FNYEAQ come from the germline V gene (reference sequence). The CDR3 is 13 residues long. The CDR3 DNA sequence: TGTGCTAGCAGCTTAGGAGGGGGGCGAGGGCAGTTCTTC. Translated, it gives CASSLGGGRGQFF.

J is TRBJ2-2 and V is TRBV24-1; 7 bases are a match to TRBD2. The CDR3 consists of 15 residues. V shed 6 bases and J 5 bases; nucleotides not matched to a gene: 8. Germline V lookup: CDR1 KGHDR, CDR2 SFDVKD. The chain's CDR3 is CATSHGGRGTGELFF. The CDR3 DNA reads TGTGCCACCAGTCACGGGGGGAGAGGGACCGGGGAGCTGTTTTTT.

The gene calls are TRBV6-1 and TRBJ1-5; 10 nucleotides line up with TRBD1. Unmatched junction bases numbered 5, after V lost 6 bases and J lost 0 bases. Germline CDR1 MNHNS, CDR2 SASEGT. The CDR3 totals 16 residues. CDR3 bases: TGTGCCAGCAGCCGGGACAGGGGACTTAGCAATCAGCCCCAGCATTTT. Residues: CASSRDRGLSNQPQHF.

In this sample, this clonotype turned up a few times. The V and J genes are TRBV7-9 and TRBJ2-2; 8 nucleotides agree with TRBD2. Per the germline V gene, CDR1 is SEHNR and CDR2 is FQNEAQ (reference sequence). Losses at the gene ends were 4 bases for V and 3 bases for J; bases not matched to a gene: 4. The CDR3 loop spans 15 amino acids. The CDR3 DNA reads as TGTGCCAGCAGCTGGACTAGCCGATACACCGGGGAGCTGTTTTTT. It codes for CASSWTSRYTGELFF.

The V call is TRBV7-9, the J call TRBJ2-5; 9 nucleotides line up with TRBD2. CDR1 is SEHNR and CDR2 is FQNEAQ in the germline V gene (reference sequence). The trim removed 0 bases at V and 2 bases at J, leaving 1 base unmatched. This CDR3 has 15 residues. CDR3 bases: TGTGCCAGCAGCTTAGCTAGCGGGAGACAAGAGACCCAGTACTTC. Translated, it gives CASSLASGRQETQYF.

This clonotype was counted between two and nine times. The chain joins TRBV24-1 to TRBJ1-6; D unclear. CDR1 and CDR2 from the germline V gene are KGHDR and SFDVKD. The CDR3 contains 14 residues. V was clipped by 9 bases and J by 4 bases, with 12 bases between them. The CDR3 protein is CATVLIEYNSPLHF. The CDR3 region has the DNA TGTGCCACCGTCCTGATCGAATATAATTCACCCCTCCACTTT.

V usage is TRBV7-2 and J usage is TRBJ2-7, with TRBD2 as a possible D gene (6 bases). The CDR3 loop spans 17 amino acids. V was cut by 1 base and J by 6 bases, with 22 bases left in between. In germline, CDR1 is SGHTA, CDR2 FQGNSA. This CDR3 reads CASSLVAVRDFFIEQYF. CDR3 coding DNA: TGTGCCAGCAGCTTAGTGGCGGTGCGGGACTTTTTTATCGAGCAGTACTTC.

The chain recombines TRBV11-1 with TRBJ2-1; no definite D call. Trimming left V 2 bases short and J 4 bases short, with 6 bases between. The CDR3 is 13 amino acids. Germline CDR1 and CDR2: SGHAT and FQDESV (reference sequence). The CDR3 region has the DNA TGTGCCAGCAGCTTAACGACTTACAATGAGCAGTTCTTC. As protein: CASSLTTYNEQFF.

The CDR3 DNA is TGTGCGGCTGCAGGGTCCCCTAACAATGAGCAGTTCTTC. Translating it yields CAAAGSPNNEQFF. The rearrangement joins TRBV2 to TRBJ2-1, with D tentatively TRBD1 (5 bases). The CDR3 runs 13 residues. Germline V gives CDR1 SNHLY, CDR2 FYNNEI.

About this clonotype itself: A far larger clone is just one base off, so this is likely a read error. The V and J genes are TRBV7-9 and TRBJ2-7; D ambiguous. TRBJ2-5 explains the end of the DNA better; the J call may be wrong. The CDR3 covers 13 residues. Germline V CDR1 and CDR2: SEHNR, FQNEAQ (reference sequence). DNA of the CDR3: TGTGCCAGCACCTCTACGGCAGCAGAGACCCAGTACTTC. Its protein is CASTSTAAETQYF.

This clonotype showed up just a few times. The chain joins TRBV21-1 to TRBJ1-5; whether TRBD1, the table's D call, matches the DNA was not checked. TRBV21-1 is designated a pseudogene. The CDR3 consists of 21 residues. This CDR3 is CASHRQGCTGRWDNSNQPQHF. For the CDR3, the DNA is TGTGCCAGCCACAGACAGGGATGTACAGGGAGGTGGGATAATAGCAATCAGCCCCAGCATTTT.

This clonotype was counted a few times. This rearrangement joins TRBV7-2 to TRBJ2-7, with a possible D match to TRBD2 (6 bases). V was pared by 1 base and J by 9 bases, with 10 bases between. CDR1 SGHTA and CDR2 FQGNSA come from the germline V gene. The CDR3 is made up of 12 amino acids. As DNA, the CDR3 is TGTGCCAGCAGCTTAGAATACGGGGGGCAGTACTTC. Its protein product is CASSLEYGGQYF.

This chain connects TRBV19 to TRBJ1-5; 9 bases map to TRBD1. Germline lookup yields CDR1 LNHDA and CDR2 SQIVND (reference sequence). The CDR3 length is 20 residues. The trim removed 5 bases at V and 1 base at J, leaving 18 bases unmatched. DNA for the CDR3: TGTGCCAGTAGTCATGAAATGGACAGGGGTTGGTCTGTAAGCAATCAGCCCCAGCATTTT. Translation gives CASSHEMDRGWSVSNQPQHF. Variable domain in full (rest from reference TRBV19 and TRBJ1-5): DGGITQSPKYLFRKEGQNVTLSCEQNLNHDAMYWYRQDPGQGLRLIYYSQIVNDFQKGDIAEGYSVSREKKESFPLTVTSAQKNPTAFYLCASSHEMDRGWSVSNQPQHFGDGTRLSIL.

The chain links TRBV20-1 to TRBJ2-1; 8 nucleotides match TRBD1. The DNA end is more similar to TRBJ2-7, so the J call may be wrong. The CDR3 has 14 residues. The V gene's germline CDR1 is DFQATT and CDR2 SNEGSKA (reference sequence). The CDR3 reads CSARDPQGAHEQYF. The DNA for the CDR3 is TGCAGTGCTAGAGACCCTCAGGGGGCCCACGAGCAGTACTTC.

The chain employs TRBV19 and TRBJ2-1, with D maybe TRBD2 (6 bases). Per the germline V gene, CDR1 is LNHDA and CDR2 is SQIVND (reference sequence). This CDR3 is 13 amino acids long. V lost 10 bases and J 6 bases, leaving 16 bases between the germline ends. The CDR3 sequence is CATTGTEGNEQFF. The CDR3, as DNA: TGTGCCACGACCGGGACTGAGGGCAATGAGCAGTTCTTC.

The chain uses TRBV7-2 and TRBJ2-7; tentatively, D is TRBD1 or TRBD2 (6 bases each). Trimming shortened V by 5 bases and J by 0 bases, and 11 bases separated the two germline ends. The germline V gene has CDR1 SGHTA and CDR2 FQGNSA. This CDR3 is built from 14 residues. Written as DNA, the CDR3 is TGTGCCAGCAGCCGGGGGCCAAGCTCCTACGAGCAGTACTTC. This encodes CASSRGPSSYEQYF.

This clonotype has more than one count but fewer than ten. The chain recombines TRBV7-3 with TRBJ2-1, with 8 bases lining up with TRBD2. Germline CDR1 is SGHTA and CDR2 is FQGTGA. Trimming removed 1 base from V and 7 bases from J; junction bases left unmatched: 6. The CDR3 contains 15 residues. For the CDR3, the DNA is TGTGCCAGCAGCTTAAGTTTAGCGGGAACGAATGAGCAGTTCTTC. Translated, it gives CASSLSLAGTNEQFF.

The chain combines TRBV7-9 with TRBJ1-2, with D unresolved. The CDR3 loop spans 12 amino acids. The germline V and J ends were trimmed by 3 bases and 8 bases, with 10 bases remaining between them. From germline, CDR1 is SEHNR and CDR2 FQNEAQ (reference sequence). The CDR3 nucleotides are TGTGCCAGCAGCTTTAGCCTTTGGGGCTACACCTTC. Amino acid sequence: CASSFSLWGYTF.

The V call is TRBV18, the J call TRBJ2-1; 12 positions agree with TRBD2. The germline gives CDR1 KGHSH, CDR2 LQKENI. V was pared by 9 bases and J by 4 bases, with 7 bases of the junction left unmatched. This CDR3 is built from 15 residues. CDR3 sequence reads: CASSWTSGEYNEQFF. The DNA for the CDR3 is TGTGCCAGTTCATGGACTAGCGGGGAGTACAATGAGCAGTTCTTC.

This clonotype occurred a few times. This chain uses TRBV20-1 with TRBJ2-1, with TRBD2 matching over 9 bases. V lost 1 base to trimming and J lost 0 bases; unmatched junction nucleotides: 13. This CDR3 has 19 residues. Germline loops: CDR1 DFQATT, CDR2 SNEGSKA (reference sequence). The CDR3 reads CSARATPGTSSISYNEQFF. For the CDR3, the DNA is TGCAGTGCTAGAGCGACCCCCGGGACTAGCTCGATCTCCTACAATGAGCAGTTCTTC.

As regards this clonotype: One junction end does not reproduce the germline sequence, and a read error may be involved. The DNA for the CDR3 is TGTGCCACCAGTGATTCCGCAGGGATGAACCCTGAAGCTTTCTTT. This sequence encodes CATSDSAGMNPEAFF. The V gene is TRBV24-1, the J gene TRBJ1-1, with D maybe TRBD1 (5 bases). CDR1 is KGHDR, CDR2 SFDVKD, per germline. The CDR3 has 15 amino acids.

The V and J genes are TRBV19 and TRBJ2-1; D perhaps matches TRBD2 (5 bases). The CDR3 has 16 residues. Per the germline V gene, CDR1 is LNHDA and CDR2 is SQIVND (reference sequence). The V and J ends lost 4 bases and 3 bases respectively, with 16 bases between them. The CDR3 spells CASSTGPHDYYNEQFF. The CDR3, as DNA: TGTGCCAGTAGTACCGGCCCCCACGACTACTACAATGAGCAGTTCTTC.

This clonotype was seen only a few times. The V and J genes are TRBV20-1 and TRBJ1-2; no firm D call. Looked up from germline, CDR1 is DFQATT and CDR2 is SNEGSKA (reference sequence). The CDR3 has 13 residues. V was clipped by 6 bases and J by 8 bases, with 19 bases between them. The CDR3 region is CSAPLRYPGGYTF. The CDR3 DNA is TGCAGTGCCCCGCTAAGATACCCGGGAGGCTACACCTTC.